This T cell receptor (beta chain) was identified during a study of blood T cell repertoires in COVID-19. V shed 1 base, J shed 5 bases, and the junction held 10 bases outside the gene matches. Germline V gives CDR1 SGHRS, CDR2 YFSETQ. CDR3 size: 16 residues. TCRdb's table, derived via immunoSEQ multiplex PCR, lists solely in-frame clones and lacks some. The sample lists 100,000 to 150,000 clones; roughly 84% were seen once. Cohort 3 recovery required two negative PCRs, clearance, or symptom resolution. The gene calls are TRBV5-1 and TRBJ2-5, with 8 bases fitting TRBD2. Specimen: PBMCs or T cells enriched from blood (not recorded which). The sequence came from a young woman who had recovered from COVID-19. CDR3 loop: CASSLLRSGSTETQYF. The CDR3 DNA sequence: TGCGCCAGCAGCTTGCTCCGGAGCGGGAGTACGGAGACCCAGTACTTC.